One and the same sample provided the 15 T cell receptor beta chains below, sequenced in a study of Ad26.COV2.S vaccination and SARS-CoV-2 variants. Indicated treatment: some 20 received Ad26.COV2.S at low or high dose, single or two shots; several received placebo; per-sample allocation not given. Vaccine and placebo recipients were sampled on day 63 after the first injection. Only in-frame clones appear in the TCRdb table, and some are missing; sequencing was by immunoSEQ multiplex PCR. The sample lists fewer than 900,000 clones, about 90% occurring once. The sequenced sample was peripheral blood, obtained in a trial of Ad26.COV2.S vaccine versus placebo. The receptors were gathered from a person aged 18-65 years who received the Ad26.COV2.S COVID-19 vaccine or a placebo.

This chain joins TRBV7-8 and TRBJ2-5; no clear D. CDR1 is SGHVS, CDR2 FQNEAQ, per germline. V shed 4 bases and J shed 4 bases, with 13 bases lying between them. The CDR3 consists of 14 residues. In DNA, the CDR3 is TGTGCCAGCAGCTCCCGGCTAGTGGGAGAGACCCAGTACTTC. Encoded protein: CASSSRLVGETQYF.

The gene calls are TRBV2 and TRBJ1-1; D unresolved. Trimming shortened V by 7 bases and J by 6 bases, and 21 bases separated the two germline ends. Germline V gene data show CDR1 as SNHLY and CDR2 as FYNNEI. This CDR3 region has 15 residues. The CDR3 is CASTNREALGPEAFF. CDR3 nucleotide sequence: TGTGCCAGCACGAACCGGGAGGCCCTTGGGCCTGAAGCTTTCTTT.

A remark on this clone: This sample includes further DNA sequences coding for the same CDR3. J is TRBJ2-7 and V is TRBV5-1, with 10 bases matching TRBD1. The V segment lost 1 base and the J segment 2 bases; nucleotides outside the gene matches: 3. CDR1 is SGHRS, CDR2 YFSETQ, per germline. The CDR3 is made up of 15 amino acids. The CDR3 sequence is CASSLTGQGAYEQYF. The CDR3 nucleotides are TGCGCCAGCAGCTTGACAGGACAGGGGGCCTACGAGCAGTACTTC.

The chain has TRBV30 and TRBJ2-1; D is perhaps TRBD1 (6 bases). The V gene's germline CDR1 is GTSNPN and CDR2 SVGIG (reference sequence). Trimming shortened V by 1 base and J by 2 bases, and 15 bases separated the two germline ends. The CDR3 loop spans 16 amino acids. In DNA form, the CDR3 reads TGTGCCTGGAGTGGTGGGGGCCCTGGCCCCTACAATGAGCAGTTCTTC. Amino acid sequence: CAWSGGGPGPYNEQFF.

The chain has TRBV29-1 and TRBJ2-3, with D possibly called TRBD1 or TRBD2 (7 bases each). This CDR3 contains 13 residues. Per germline, CDR1 SQVTM and CDR2 ANQGSEA. V lost 4 bases and J 4 bases, leaving 12 bases between the germline ends. For the CDR3, the DNA is TGCAGCGTTGTTCAGGGGGGGGCAGATACGCAGTATTTT. Residues: CSVVQGGADTQYF.

The gene calls are TRBV6-5 and TRBJ2-7; D uncertain. CDR3 size: 15 residues. Germline assignment: CDR1 MNHEY and CDR2 SVGAGI. V gave up 0 bases and J gave up 4 bases, with 13 bases separating them. The CDR3 region is CASSYSYLEAYEQYF. CDR3 DNA sequence: TGTGCCAGCAGTTACTCGTACCTGGAAGCATACGAGCAGTACTTC.

The V call is TRBV3-1 (or the pseudogene TRBV3-2), the J call TRBJ1-6; no reliable D call. The CDR3 runs to 14 residues. The V end lost 1 base, the J end lost 8 bases, and 9 bases lay between the germline ends. Per germline, CDR1 LGHDT and CDR2 YNNKEL (reference sequence). The CDR3 nucleotides are TGTGCCAGCAGCCAAGGAGTTAGTCATTCACCCCTCCACTTT. The encoded protein is CASSQGVSHSPLHF.

The rearrangement joins TRBV14 to TRBJ2-1; 7 bases align to TRBD2. After removal of 1 base from V and 2 bases from J, the junction contained 5 bases not matched to a gene. Germline V gene data show CDR1 as SGHDN and CDR2 as FVKESK. This CDR3 has 16 amino acids. The CDR3 spells CASSQVGGAPYNEQFF. In DNA form, the CDR3 reads TGTGCCAGCAGCCAAGTGGGAGGGGCCCCCTACAATGAGCAGTTCTTC. The full variable domain, its missing parts supplied by reference TRBV14 and TRBJ2-1, is EAGVTQFPSHSVIEKGQTVTLRCDPISGHDNLYWYRRVMGKEIKFLLHFVKESKQDESGMPNNRFLAERTGGTYSTLKVQPAELEDSGVYFCASSQVGGAPYNEQFFGPGTRLTVL.

This clone appeared once. The J gene is TRBJ2-5, the V gene TRBV24-1, with TRBD1 matching 7 bases. The V gene's germline CDR1 is KGHDR and CDR2 SFDVKD. The J segment lost 2 bases and the V segment lost 6 bases, leaving 2 bases of the junction unmatched. This CDR3 has 13 residues. The CDR3 loop reads CATSPGQQETQYF. The DNA of the CDR3 is TGTGCCACCAGTCCGGGACAGCAAGAGACCCAGTACTTC.

The chain combines TRBV5-6 with TRBJ1-6; perhaps TRBD1 as D (6 bases). This CDR3 has 13 residues. Germline CDR1 SGHDT, CDR2 YYEEEE. With 4 bases removed from V and 10 bases from J, the gap between germline ends came to 12 bases. CDR3 sequence: CASSIDRYSPLHF. Here the CDR3 DNA reads TGTGCCAGCAGCATCGACAGGTACTCACCCCTCCACTTT.

Worth noting for this clone: This CDR3 is also generated by other DNA sequences in the sample. The V and J genes are TRBV11-2 and TRBJ2-7; 8 bases map to TRBD1. V lost 0 bases and J lost 0; bases outside the gene matches: 1. In germline, CDR1 is SGHAT, CDR2 FQNNGV. This CDR3 comprises 15 residues. The DNA of the CDR3 is TGTGCCAGCAGCTTAGAAACAGGGGGCTCCTACGAGCAGTACTTC. Amino acids: CASSLETGGSYEQYF.

The V gene is TRBV7-3, the J gene TRBJ2-1; D unclear. Germline-derived CDR1 and CDR2 are SGHTA and FQGTGA. The CDR3 is 13 residues long. V lost 0 bases and J lost 6, with 6 bases in between. The CDR3 region is CASSLTSANEQFF. The CDR3 DNA is TGTGCCAGCAGCTTAACGTCGGCCAATGAGCAGTTCTTC.

This clone was observed a few times. The V gene is TRBV30, the J gene TRBJ1-1; a weak D match, TRBD1 (5 bases). The CDR3 runs 12 residues. The V and J ends lost 3 bases and 3 bases respectively, with 8 bases between them. The germline V gene encodes CDR1 GTSNPN and CDR2 SVGIG (reference sequence). The CDR3 protein is CAWRGDYTEAFF. CDR3 in DNA: TGTGCCTGGAGAGGGGATTACACTGAAGCTTTCTTT.

The chain links TRBV11-2 to TRBJ2-7; TRBD2 matches 9 bases. Germline CDR1 reads SGHAT; CDR2 reads FQNNGV. The CDR3 is 14 amino acids. Germline trimming cut 1 base from V and 2 bases from J; bases unmatched to any gene: 0. The CDR3 sequence: CASSLGLAAYEQYF. The CDR3 DNA reads TGTGCCAGCAGCTTAGGACTAGCGGCCTACGAGCAGTACTTC.

This chain connects TRBV18 to TRBJ1-6, with a possible D match to TRBD1 (6 bases). Germline V gene sequence: CDR1 KGHSH, CDR2 LQKENI. Trimming pared 5 bases from V and 7 bases from J, leaving 9 bases between. The CDR3 runs 13 residues. DNA of the CDR3: TGTGCCAGCTCAGCGGACAGAAATTCACCCCTCCACTTT. The encoded protein is CASSADRNSPLHF.